What follows is one T cell receptor beta chain and its context. No antigen is known for it. These data belong to a study of T cell responses to AZD1222 COVID-19 vaccine. Study conclusions and caveats: Two doses of AZD1222 preceded a rise in Spike-specific TCR breadth and depth. Only after the peak T cell response were repertoires sampled. Only a handful of individuals given AZD1222 were seropositive at baseline.

The assay was immunoSEQ multiplex PCR, and TCRdb's table has in-frame clones only and misses some. The sample carries roughly 250,000 clones, more than 80% recorded once. The CDR3 totals 16 residues. Germline-derived CDR1 and CDR2 are LNHNV and YYDKDF (reference sequence). V lost 3 bases and J lost 5; bases outside the gene matches: 9. The chain joins TRBV15 to TRBJ2-5; TRBD1 agrees at 10 bases. The sequence came from an adult in good health. The starting material was peripheral blood, obtained on day 0 of AZD1222 vaccination. DNA for the CDR3: TGTGCCACCAGCAGCCCCGGGGACAGGGGTTATGAGACCCAGTACTTC. Amino acids: CATSSPGDRGYETQYF.